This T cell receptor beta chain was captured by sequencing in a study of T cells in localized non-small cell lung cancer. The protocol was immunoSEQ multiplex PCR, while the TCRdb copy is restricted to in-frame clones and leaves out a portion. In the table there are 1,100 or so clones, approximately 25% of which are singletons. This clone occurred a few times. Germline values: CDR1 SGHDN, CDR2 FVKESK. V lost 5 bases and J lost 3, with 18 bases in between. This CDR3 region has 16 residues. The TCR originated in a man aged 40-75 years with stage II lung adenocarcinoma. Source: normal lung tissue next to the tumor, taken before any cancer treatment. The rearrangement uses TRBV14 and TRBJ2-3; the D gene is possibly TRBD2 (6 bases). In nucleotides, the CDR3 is TGTGCCAGCAGCTCCCACCTGGGGGGAGGTACAGATACGCAGTATTTT. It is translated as CASSSHLGGGTDTQYF.